The next 20 T cell receptor beta chains were all read from a single sample in a study of T cells expressing NK-cell markers. From the 5' RACE reads, TCRdb lists one entry per CDR3 protein and no DNA. Its table lists fewer than 200,000 distinct CDR3 sequences. Sequencing was done on a sample of blood T cells: a sorted CD56 or NKG2C T cell subset, CD4+ or CD8+ T cells, or bulk PBMC T cells (not recorded which). The receptors were sampled from a woman aged 18-70 years in good health.

The chain joins TRBV6-1 to TRBJ1-2; TCRdb's assignment of TRBD1 cannot be checked, as there is no DNA. Germline CDR1 reads MNHNS; CDR2 reads SASEGT. The CDR3 extends over 12 amino acids. This chain's CDR3 is CASRTRGGGYTF.

The chain employs TRBV20-1 and TRBJ1-2; the TCRdb call, TRBD1, lacks DNA for checking. The CDR3 sequence is 14 residues long. Germline-derived CDR1 and CDR2 are DFQATT and SNEGSKA (reference sequence). This CDR3 reads CSARGTGEYYGYTF.

The rearrangement joins TRBV5-1 to TRBJ2-5; TCRdb indicates TRBD2, and absent DNA this call remains unverified. This CDR3 region has 16 residues. Germline CDR1 reads SGHRS; CDR2 reads YFSETQ. The CDR3: CASSLGLAGGQETQYF.

The chain couples TRBV7-8 to TRBJ2-1; absent DNA, TCRdb's TRBD2 call cannot be checked. This CDR3 region has 18 residues. Germline-derived CDR1 and CDR2 are SGHVS and FQNEAQ. The CDR3 sequence: CASSPRREGEGLYNEQFF.

This chain connects TRBV28 to TRBJ2-1; the TCRdb D gene call, TRBD2, has no DNA to confirm it. The CDR3 contains 17 residues. Germline CDR1 and CDR2: MDHEN and SYDVKM. CDR3 region: CASSSSASGRRNNEQFF.

The rearrangement uses TRBV6-6 and TRBJ2-7; the D gene TCRdb calls, TRBD1, cannot be checked with no DNA. From germline, CDR1 is MNHNY and CDR2 SVGAGI (reference sequence). The CDR3 is made up of 14 amino acids. The CDR3 loop reads CASTNPLETYEQYF.

The chain combines TRBV12-3 or TRBV12-4 with TRBJ2-7. CDR3 length: 13 residues. This chain's CDR3 is CASSGVGSYEQYF.

CDR3 sequence reads: CASSRRGETQYF. This sequence joins TRBV3-1 and TRBJ2-5. There are 12 residues in the CDR3. Germline CDR1 and CDR2: LGHDT and YNNKEL (reference sequence).

The chain has TRBV20-1 and TRBJ2-6; with no DNA, the TCRdb D assignment of TRBD2 cannot be verified. Germline values: CDR1 DFQATT, CDR2 SNEGSKA (reference sequence). The CDR3 spans 13 residues. CDR3 amino acids: CSAPSSGANVLTF.

V gene TRBV5-1 combines with J gene TRBJ1-2. The CDR3 length is 14 residues. Germline CDR1 and CDR2: SGHRS and YFSETQ. This CDR3 reads CASSYPDSSGGYTF.

This chain connects TRBV20-1 to TRBJ1-5; the TRBD1 assignment by TCRdb is unverifiable without DNA. Germline CDR1 reads DFQATT; CDR2 reads SNEGSKA (reference sequence). The CDR3 has 15 residues. The chain's CDR3 is CSARDTGKSNQPQHF.

V gene TRBV7-3 combines with J gene TRBJ2-2; with no DNA, the TCRdb D assignment of TRBD2 cannot be verified. This CDR3 is 16 amino acids long. Germline V CDR1 and CDR2: SGHTA, FQGTGA. The CDR3 protein is CASSATSGAFTGELFF.

The chain uses TRBV30 and TRBJ1-1. The CDR3 length is 11 residues. Germline V gene data show CDR1 as GTSNPN and CDR2 as SVGIG (reference sequence). This chain's CDR3 is CACFFHPEAFF.

The rearrangement uses TRBV12-3 or TRBV12-4 and TRBJ2-1; the TRBD2 assignment by TCRdb is unverifiable without DNA. CDR3 length: 15 amino acids. The CDR3: CASSPRLVPHNEQFF.

The V and J genes are TRBV5-1 and TRBJ2-7. CDR1 and CDR2 from the germline V gene are SGHRS and YFSETQ. This CDR3 spans 15 amino acids. The CDR3 protein is CASSLEGRTSYEQYF.

The rearrangement links TRBV3-1 to TRBJ2-3; TCRdb's D gene call, TRBD2, goes unchecked for lack of DNA. This CDR3 has 15 residues. CDR1 and CDR2 from the germline V gene are LGHDT and YNNKEL (reference sequence). The CDR3 reads CASSQTGGSTDTQYF.

This chain uses TRBV5-6 with TRBJ2-4; the TCRdb call, TRBD1, lacks DNA for checking. The CDR3 runs 14 residues. The germline V gene has CDR1 SGHDT and CDR2 YYEEEE. The CDR3 spells CASSGPDRASIQYF.

The CDR3 loop is CASSLRGPNQPQHF. The rearrangement joins TRBV12-3 or TRBV12-4 to TRBJ1-5; absent DNA, TCRdb's TRBD1 call cannot be checked. CDR3 length: 14 amino acids.

This sequence joins TRBV7-3 and TRBJ1-4; TCRdb lists TRBD1, though no DNA is available to test this call. Looked up from germline, CDR1 is SGHTA and CDR2 is FQGTGA. This CDR3 is 15 amino acids long. CDR3: CASSYQGTVNEKLFF.

V and J are TRBV20-1 and TRBJ2-3; absent DNA, TCRdb's TRBD1 call cannot be checked. Per germline, CDR1 DFQATT and CDR2 SNEGSKA (reference sequence). There are 17 residues in the CDR3. The CDR3 reads CSARIRTGAPSTDTQYF.